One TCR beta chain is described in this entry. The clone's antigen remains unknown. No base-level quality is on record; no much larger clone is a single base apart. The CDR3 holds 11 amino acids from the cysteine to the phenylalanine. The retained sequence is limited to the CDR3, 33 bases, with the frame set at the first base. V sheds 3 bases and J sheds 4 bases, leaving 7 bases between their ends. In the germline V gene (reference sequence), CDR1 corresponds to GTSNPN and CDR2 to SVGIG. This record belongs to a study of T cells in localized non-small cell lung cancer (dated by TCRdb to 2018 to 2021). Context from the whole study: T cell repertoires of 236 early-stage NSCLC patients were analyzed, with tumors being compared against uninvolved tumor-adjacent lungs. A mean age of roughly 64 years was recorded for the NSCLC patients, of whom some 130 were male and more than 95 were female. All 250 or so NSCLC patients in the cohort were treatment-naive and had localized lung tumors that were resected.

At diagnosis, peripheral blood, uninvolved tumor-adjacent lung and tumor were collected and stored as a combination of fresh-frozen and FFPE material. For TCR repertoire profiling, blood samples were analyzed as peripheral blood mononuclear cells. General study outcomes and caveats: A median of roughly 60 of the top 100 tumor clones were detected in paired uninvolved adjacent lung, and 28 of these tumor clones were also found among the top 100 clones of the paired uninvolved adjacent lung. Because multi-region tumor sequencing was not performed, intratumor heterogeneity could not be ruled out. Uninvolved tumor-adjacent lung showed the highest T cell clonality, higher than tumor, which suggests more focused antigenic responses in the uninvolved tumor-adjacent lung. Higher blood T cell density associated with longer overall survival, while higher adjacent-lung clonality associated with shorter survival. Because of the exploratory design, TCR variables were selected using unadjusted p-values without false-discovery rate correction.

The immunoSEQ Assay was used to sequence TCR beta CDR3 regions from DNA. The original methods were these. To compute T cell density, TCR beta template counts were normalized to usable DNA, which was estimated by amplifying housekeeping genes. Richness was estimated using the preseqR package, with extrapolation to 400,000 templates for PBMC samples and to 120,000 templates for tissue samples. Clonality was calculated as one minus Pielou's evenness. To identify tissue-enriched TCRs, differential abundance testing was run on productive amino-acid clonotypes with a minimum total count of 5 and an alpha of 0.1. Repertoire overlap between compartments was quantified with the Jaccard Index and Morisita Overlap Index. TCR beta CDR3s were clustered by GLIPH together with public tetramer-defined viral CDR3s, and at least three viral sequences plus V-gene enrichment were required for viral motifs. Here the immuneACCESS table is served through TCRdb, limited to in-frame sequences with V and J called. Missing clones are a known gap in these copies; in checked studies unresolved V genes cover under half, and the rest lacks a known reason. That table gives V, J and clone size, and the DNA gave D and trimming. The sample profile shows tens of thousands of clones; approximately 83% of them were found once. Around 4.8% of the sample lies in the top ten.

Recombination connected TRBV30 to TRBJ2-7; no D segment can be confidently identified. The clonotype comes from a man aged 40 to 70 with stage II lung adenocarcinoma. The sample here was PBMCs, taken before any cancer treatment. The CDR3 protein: CAWSPRYEQYF. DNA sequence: TGTGCCTGGAGCCCACGGTACGAGCAGTACTTC.